Each of the 3 T cell receptor beta chains below was sequenced from the same sample in a study of blood T cell repertoires in COVID-19. TCRdb's copy holds only in-frame clones and misses some; the assay was immunoSEQ multiplex PCR. The sample lists some 68,000 clones; around 89% were seen once. The specimen sequenced was peripheral blood. The source is a man between 50 and 59 years old with acute or convalescent COVID-19.

The genes are TRBV24-1 and TRBJ2-1; 7 nucleotides match TRBD1. Germline assignment: CDR1 KGHDR and CDR2 SFDVKD. CDR3 length: 14 amino acids. The V and J ends lost 5 bases and 6 bases, in that order; junction bases with no gene match: 6. CDR3 coding DNA: TGTGCCACCAGTGCCTGGGACAGACTCAATGAGCAGTTCTTC. Its protein is CATSAWDRLNEQFF.

This clone was observed once. The rearrangement joins TRBV5-1 to TRBJ2-5; 10 bases map to TRBD2. Germline-derived CDR1 and CDR2 are SGHRS and YFSETQ. Trimming at V came to 1 base and at J to 4 bases, leaving 22 bases not matched to a gene. The CDR3 runs 21 residues. The CDR3 region is CASSLKAMRALAGPIGETQYF. CDR3 sequence (DNA): TGCGCCAGCAGCTTGAAAGCGATGAGGGCACTAGCGGGACCTATAGGAGAGACCCAGTACTTC.

This chain connects TRBV20-1 to TRBJ1-1, with a weak D call TRBD1 (5 bases). The ends were cut back, 3 bases at V and 1 base at J, with 9 bases in the middle. The CDR3 covers 13 residues. CDR1 and CDR2 (germline): DFQATT, SNEGSKA (reference sequence). As DNA, the CDR3 is TGCAGTGCTAGTGCTCAGGGGAACACTGAAGCTTTCTTT. This translates into CSASAQGNTEAFF.